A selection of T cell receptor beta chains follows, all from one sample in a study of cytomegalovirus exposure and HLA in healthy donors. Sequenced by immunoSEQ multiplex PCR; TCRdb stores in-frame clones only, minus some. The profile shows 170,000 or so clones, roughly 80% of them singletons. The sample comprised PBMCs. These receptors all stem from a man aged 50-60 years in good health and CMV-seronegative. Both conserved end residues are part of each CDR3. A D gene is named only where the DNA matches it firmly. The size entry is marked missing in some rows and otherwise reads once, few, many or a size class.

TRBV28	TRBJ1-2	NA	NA	CASITAGRLYGYTF	TGTGCCAGCATCACCGCGGGGAGACTCTATGGCTACACCTTC
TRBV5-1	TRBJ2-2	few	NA	CASSLPGTETGELFF	TGCGCCAGCAGCTTGCCCGGGACTGAGACCGGGGAGCTGTTTTTT
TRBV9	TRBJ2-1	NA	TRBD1	CASSPTGGAYNEQFF	TGTGCCAGCAGCCCGACAGGGGGCGCGTACAATGAGCAGTTCTTC
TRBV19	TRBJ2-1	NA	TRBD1	CASSRGLDRVRNEQFF	TGTGCCAGTAGTAGGGGACTGGACAGGGTGCGGAATGAGCAGTTCTTC
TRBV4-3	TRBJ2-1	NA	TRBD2	CASSQKREGYNEQFF	TGCGCCAGCAGCCAAAAGCGGGAAGGGTACAATGAGCAGTTCTTC
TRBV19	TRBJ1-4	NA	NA	CASSITRPSNEKLFF	TGTGCCAGTAGTATCACCCGACCTAGTAATGAAAAACTGTTTTTT
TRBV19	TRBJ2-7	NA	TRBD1	CASSDWDRSYEQYF	TGTGCCAGTAGTGACTGGGACAGGTCCTACGAGCAGTACTTC
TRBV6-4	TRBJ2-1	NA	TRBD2	CASTPTSGGEQFF	TGTGCCAGCACCCCGACTAGCGGGGGAGAGCAGTTCTTC
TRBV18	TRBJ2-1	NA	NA	CASSPMGGSYNEQFF	TGTGCCAGCTCACCTATGGGAGGCAGTTACAATGAGCAGTTCTTC
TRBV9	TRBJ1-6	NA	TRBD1	CASSAGQGVGNSPLHF	TGTGCCAGCAGCGCCGGACAGGGGGTCGGTAATTCACCCCTCCACTTT
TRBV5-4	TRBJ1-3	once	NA	CASSPSVGRGNTIYF	TGTGCCAGCAGCCCCTCGGTAGGGAGAGGAAACACCATATATTTT
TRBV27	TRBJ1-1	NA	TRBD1	CASSLGPSGGIRNTEAFF	TGTGCCAGCAGTTTAGGTCCCTCAGGGGGCATACGGAACACTGAAGCTTTCTTT
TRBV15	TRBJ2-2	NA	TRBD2	CATSGGTSGLRGELFF	TGTGCCACCAGCGGCGGGACTAGCGGCCTAAGAGGGGAGCTGTTTTTT
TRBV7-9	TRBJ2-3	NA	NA	CASSSRRQNTDTQYF	TGTGCCAGCAGCTCTCGTAGACAGAACACAGATACGCAGTATTTT
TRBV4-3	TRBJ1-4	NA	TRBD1	CASSQAAVWQGAATNEKLFF	TGCGCCAGCAGCCAAGCGGCTGTATGGCAGGGGGCTGCAACTAATGAAAAACTGTTTTTT
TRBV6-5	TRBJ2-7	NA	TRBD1	CASSYSTGGSYEQYF	TGTGCCAGCAGTTACTCGACAGGGGGATCCTACGAGCAGTACTTC
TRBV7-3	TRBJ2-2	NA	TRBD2	CASRPGGGDTGELFF	TGTGCCAGCAGACCTGGCGGGGGGGACACCGGGGAGCTGTTTTTT
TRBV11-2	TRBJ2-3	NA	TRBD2	CASSRGEGLSTDTQYF	TGTGCCAGCAGCAGAGGGGAGGGATTAAGCACAGATACGCAGTATTTT
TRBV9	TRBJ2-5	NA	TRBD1	CASSGDRGEETQYF	TGTGCCAGCAGCGGAGACAGGGGAGAAGAGACCCAGTACTTC
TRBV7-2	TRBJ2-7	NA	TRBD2	CASSPQAGGPGEQYF	TGTGCCAGCAGCCCTCAAGCGGGAGGGCCGGGAGAGCAGTACTTC
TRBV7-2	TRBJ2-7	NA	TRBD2	CASSLAGGVSEQYF	TGTGCCAGCAGCTTGGCGGGAGGTGTAAGTGAGCAGTACTTC
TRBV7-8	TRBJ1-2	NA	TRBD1	CASSLAQGGFGYTF	TGTGCCAGCAGCTTAGCGCAGGGGGGCTTCGGCTACACCTTC
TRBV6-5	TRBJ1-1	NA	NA	CASSLGVFGLGAFF	TGTGCCAGCAGTCTAGGGGTATTCGGGCTAGGAGCTTTCTTT